The rows below give T cell receptor beta chains drawn from one sample of a study of shared clonotypes between healthy human individuals. Only in-frame clones appear in the TCRdb table, and some are missing; sequencing was by immunoSEQ multiplex PCR. This table has 550,000 to 850,000 clones, 72% appearing once. Sequences were obtained from memory CD4+ T cells sorted from blood. These receptors all stem from a woman aged 25 to 39 in good health. Each CDR3 is given with its conserved first and last residue.

>TRBJ2-5|TRBV28
CASSFPTNTNQETQYF
>TRBJ2-3|TRBV6-5
CASSYGSSGSTDTQYF
>TRBJ2-2|TRBV6-6
CASSYGSRSGTGELFF
>TRBJ1-1|TRBV4-1
CASSQESFRTPGVPEAFF
>TRBJ2-7|TRBV11-2
CASSLAREQYF
>TRBJ1-1|TRBV9
CASSVVEGSGTEAFF
>TRBJ2-1|TRBV5-1
CASSFHEGSGPNEQFF
>TRBJ2-7|TRBV11-2
CASSLSGGLTYEQYF
>TRBJ2-1|TRBV6-5
CASSPPGRSYNEQFF
>TRBJ1-1|TRBV29-1
CSGTDYLRAEAFF
>TRBJ2-3|TRBV28
CASGLRGGRDTQYF
>TRBJ2-3|TRBV10-2
CASSEGAQYF
>TRBJ1-5|TRBV2
CASSDQPQHF
>TRBJ1-1|TRBV7-9
CASSFTAAGGTEAFF
>TRBJ1-3|TRBV18
CASSPSSPGNTIYF
>TRBJ2-7|TRBV27
CASSPIRGMPGSYEQYF
>TRBJ2-1|TRBV5-6
CASSLGLADYNEQFF
>TRBJ2-2|TRBV25-1
CASSSPAGGIAGELFF
>TRBJ2-3|TRBV5-1
CASSLGKGGRDTQYF
>TRBJ2-1|TRBV19
CASRTSGVSYNEQFF
>TRBJ2-7|TRBV5-1
CASSLGTGVSRYEQYF
>TRBJ2-5|TRBV23-1
CASSQSWGTSGSAGPQETQYF
>TRBJ2-7|TRBV10-3
CAISEHGYEQYF
>TRBJ1-4|TRBV5-1
CASSLQGACEKLFF
>TRBJ1-3|TRBV29-1
CSVGTGSGNTIYF
>TRBJ1-1|TRBV7-9
CASSLAGGGTEAFF
>TRBJ2-5|TRBV7-7
CASSLLARGLALYQETQYF
>TRBJ2-1|TRBV5-1
CASSKWEGREAPVNEQFF
>TRBJ2-3|TRBV7-9
CASSLGLAETDTQYF
>TRBJ1-1|TRBV10-3
CAIREVTMNTEAFF
>TRBJ1-4|TRBV4-2
CASSQVAAEKLFF
>TRBJ2-5|TRBV5-1
CASSLIRETQYF
>TRBJ1-2|TRBV25-1
CASSPGTGYGYTF
>TRBJ1-1|TRBV6-5
CASSSPGVTEAFF
>TRBJ1-2|TRBV18
CASSPSSGQGAGGYTF
>TRBJ2-2|TRBV19
CASSPMGTGELFF
>TRBJ1-5|TRBV19
CASSKRTGSTFQPQHF
>TRBJ2-2|TRBV5-7
CASSYTGTANTGELFF
>TRBJ2-5|TRBV25-1
CASSEGTSGTGETQYF
>TRBJ1-1|TRBV6-1
CASSGKRNPTEAFF
>TRBJ2-5|TRBV7-3
CASSLGSGRGQETQYF
>TRBJ1-5|TRBV15
CATTQRQGANQPQHF
>TRBJ1-1|TRBV6-6
CASSRATGRSTEAFF
>TRBJ2-7|TRBV5-1
CASSDWDSRVEQYF
>TRBJ1-4|TRBV18
CASSSSTNEKLFF
>TRBJ2-4|TRBV6-1
CASSEGWGVQYF